This T cell receptor (beta chain) is drawn from a study of radiation and T cells in renal cell carcinoma. TCRdb's table, derived via immunoSEQ multiplex PCR, lists solely in-frame clones and lacks some. The data contain roughly 130,000 clones, 88% of them singletons. Time point here: blood 2 weeks post-SBRT. Treatment specified: 15 Gy SBRT to primary tumor, nephrectomy 4 weeks later. After SBRT, blood was collected at 2 and 4 weeks, plus baseline. This renal cell carcinoma was of the clear cell type. For this clone: The antigen is undetermined.

CDR1 is MNHEY, CDR2 SVGAGI, per germline. This CDR3 has 14 residues. The V segment lost 11 bases and the J segment 6 bases; nucleotides outside the gene matches: 11. Overall study results and limits: Top tumor clonotypes rose in blood 2 weeks post-radiation, then contracted. No pretreatment tumor biopsies were available for baseline clonotypes.

This clonotype was obtained from a woman in her 70s with renal cell carcinoma. The chain uses TRBV6-5 and TRBJ1-5, with 9 bases aligning to TRBD1. The sequencing here drew on blood, taken from a patient whose treatment included radiotherapy and nephrectomy. The CDR3 coding sequence is TGTGCCGGCAAACCTGGGACAGGGAGTCAGCCCCAGCATTTT. Its translation is CAGKPGTGSQPQHF.